The 32 T cell receptor beta chains below come from one sample, sequenced in a study of CD8 T cells in ankylosing spondylitis. Via MiXCR, TCRdb re-called the 5' RACE reads, giving one row per CDR3 protein. The sample includes 250,000 to 350,000 distinct CDR3 sequences, about a fifth seen only once; the top ten take about 3.5%. The sequenced sample consisted of blood, either unsorted or a sorted T cell fraction (not recorded which). All receptors come from a female donor with ankylosing spondylitis or in good health (not recorded which).

The J gene is TRBJ2-2, the V gene TRBV12-3 or TRBV12-4; perhaps TRBD1 as D (7 bases). The CDR3 contains 16 residues. Deletions cut 4 bases from V and 0 bases from J, with 12 bases between. The CDR3 loop reads CASSYRRGPNTGELFF. The CDR3 bases are TGTGCCAGCAGTTACCGGAGGGGGCCGAACACCGGGGAGCTGTTTTTT.

This sequence joins TRBV19 and TRBJ2-1, with TRBD2 matching over 7 bases. V lost 7 bases and J lost 7; bases outside the gene matches: 7. The germline gives CDR1 LNHDA, CDR2 SQIVND (reference sequence). The CDR3 is made up of 13 amino acids. CDR3 nucleotide sequence: TGTGCCAGTAACAGCGGGATAAAAAATGAGCAGTTCTTC. Translating gives CASNSGIKNEQFF.

The sample holds a few counts of this clonotype. V usage is TRBV7-9 and J usage is TRBJ2-1, with D unclear. Trimming cost V 11 bases and J 7 bases, with 18 bases left between them. The CDR3 sequence is 13 residues long. The germline V gene encodes CDR1 SEHNR and CDR2 FQNEAQ (reference sequence). The CDR3 nucleotides read TGTGCCCAAAGCAGCAACCAAGGGAATGAGCAGTTCTTC. Translating gives CAQSSNQGNEQFF. The full variable domain, completed using reference TRBV7-9 and TRBJ2-1, is DTGVSQNPRHKITKRGQNVTFRCDPISEHNRLYWYRQTLGQGPEFLTYFQNEAQLEKSRLLSDRFSAERPKGSFSTLEIQRTEQGDSAMYLCAQSSNQGNEQFFGPGTRLTVL.

This clonotype was detected a few times. The chain carries TRBV6-5 and TRBJ1-3; TRBD1 agrees at 9 bases. Trimming removed 4 bases from V and 2 bases from J; junction bases left unmatched: 9. The CDR3 is made up of 17 amino acids. CDR1 MNHEY and CDR2 SVGAGI come from the germline V gene. Here the CDR3 reads CASSSSTGGLTGNTIYF. DNA for the CDR3: TGTGCCAGCAGTTCCTCGACAGGGGGTTTAACTGGAAACACCATATATTTT.

This clonotype has a handful of counts. The chain couples TRBV12-5 to TRBJ1-2, with 8 bases fitting TRBD1. The V gene's germline CDR1 is LGHNT and CDR2 FRNRAP. Losses at the gene ends were 0 bases for V and 8 bases for J; bases not matched to a gene: 14. This CDR3 has 17 residues. The CDR3: CASGLVRIRDRSWGYTF. In nucleotides, the CDR3 is TGTGCTAGTGGTTTGGTAAGAATTAGGGACAGGAGTTGGGGCTACACCTTC.

The sample holds a few counts of this clonotype. The V call is TRBV6-5, the J call TRBJ1-5; D uncertain. This CDR3 is built from 13 residues. Deletions cut 4 bases from V and 9 bases from J, with 13 bases between. Germline CDR1 reads MNHEY; CDR2 reads SVGAGI. CDR3 DNA sequence: TGTGCCAGCAGTTCTAAAGGTGGTGGGCCCCAGCATTTT. Translating gives CASSSKGGGPQHF.

This clonotype was picked up a small number of times. This chain links TRBV5-1 with TRBJ2-1; D may be TRBD1 (5 bases). The germline CDR1 and CDR2 sequences are SGHRS and YFSETQ. Trimming shortened V by 0 bases and J by 7 bases, and 14 bases separated the two germline ends. The CDR3 runs 15 residues. CDR3 nucleotide sequence: TGCGCCAGCAGCTTGGCCGCGGCCAGGGTGAATGAGCAGTTCTTC. Encoded protein: CASSLAAARVNEQFF.

In its sample, this clonotype was seen a few times. The chain combines TRBV5-6 with TRBJ1-2; D is uncertain. This CDR3 contains 12 residues. Germline loops: CDR1 SGHDT, CDR2 YYEEEE. Trimming took 4 bases from V and 8 from J, leaving 12 bases between them. CDR3 protein: CASSLNLEGYTF. CDR3 DNA sequence: TGTGCCAGCAGCCTCAACCTTGAGGGCTACACCTTC.

This sequence joins TRBV5-1 and TRBJ2-1, with unresolved D. CDR1 is SGHRS and CDR2 is YFSETQ in the germline V gene. The germline V and J ends were trimmed by 3 bases and 7 bases, with 8 bases remaining between them. The CDR3 totals 12 residues. The CDR3 loop is CASSWSMNEQFF. In DNA, the CDR3 is TGCGCCAGCAGCTGGTCGATGAATGAGCAGTTCTTC.

The chain is built from TRBV7-9 and TRBJ2-1; possibly TRBD2 for D (5 bases). CDR1 is SEHNR, CDR2 FQNEAQ, per germline (reference sequence). V was trimmed by 7 bases and J by 0 bases, leaving 10 bases between them. This CDR3 has 14 residues. Here the CDR3 DNA reads TGTGCCAGCACGAGCGGCAGCTCCTACAATGAGCAGTTCTTC. Amino acids: CASTSGSSYNEQFF.

This chain connects TRBV4-2 to TRBJ2-3, with TRBD2 matching 9 bases. Germline values: CDR1 LGHNA, CDR2 YNFKEQ. The CDR3 spans 16 residues. Losses at the gene ends were 5 bases for V and 0 bases for J; bases not matched to a gene: 6. The CDR3 protein is CASSLAGASSTDTQYF. CDR3 sequence (DNA): TGTGCCAGCAGCTTAGCGGGGGCCTCTAGCACAGATACGCAGTATTTT.

This clonotype was counted only a few times. J is TRBJ1-1 and V is TRBV7-9; weak D call: TRBD1 (6 bases). Trimming removed 6 bases from V and 7 bases from J, with 15 bases in between. From germline, CDR1 is SEHNR and CDR2 FQNEAQ (reference sequence). This CDR3 contains 13 residues. CDR3 in DNA: TGTGCCAGCAGTCCCCGGGGGCAAGGTGAAGCTTTCTTT. It encodes CASSPRGQGEAFF.

The chain links TRBV12-3 or TRBV12-4 to TRBJ2-7; 14 bases are a match to TRBD2. Trimming took 5 bases from V and 0 from J; bases not matched to a gene: 3. The length of the CDR3 is 16 residues. The CDR3 sequence: CASSRLAGGSSYEQYF. The CDR3 nucleotides read TGTGCCAGCAGTCGACTAGCGGGAGGGAGCTCCTACGAGCAGTACTTC.

This clonotype was recorded many times. The chain is built from TRBV4-3 and TRBJ2-7, with 7 bases lining up with TRBD2. CDR1 and CDR2 (germline): LGHNA, YSLEER. The trim removed 0 bases at V and 0 bases at J, leaving 5 bases unmatched. This CDR3 region has 16 residues. CDR3 protein: CASSQDVAGASYEQYF. CDR3 in DNA: TGCGCCAGCAGCCAAGATGTGGCGGGAGCCTCCTACGAGCAGTACTTC.

The chain carries TRBV7-9 and TRBJ2-1, with 10 bases fitting TRBD1. Trimming took 5 bases from V and 4 from J; bases not matched to a gene: 5. There are 15 residues in the CDR3. Germline assignment: CDR1 SEHNR and CDR2 FQNEAQ (reference sequence). CDR3 amino acids: CASSPRTGGYNEQFF. CDR3 nucleotides: TGTGCCAGCAGCCCAAGGACAGGGGGGTACAATGAGCAGTTCTTC.

There are many counts of this clonotype. The chain uses TRBV12-3 or TRBV12-4 and TRBJ1-4; the D gene is possibly TRBD1 (6 bases). V lost 5 bases and J 8 bases, leaving 15 bases between the germline ends. The CDR3 loop spans 14 amino acids. In DNA form, the CDR3 reads TGTGCCAGCAGTACCGGACAGAGCAGGGAAAAACTGTTTTTT. This codes for CASSTGQSREKLFF.

In its sample, this clonotype was seen a few times. This chain connects TRBV5-1 to TRBJ2-6, with D perhaps TRBD1 (6 bases). Trimming shortened V by 4 bases and J by 3 bases, and 14 bases separated the two germline ends. The CDR3 runs to 16 residues. Germline loops: CDR1 SGHRS, CDR2 YFSETQ. In DNA form, the CDR3 reads TGCGCCAGCAGCGAGACGACAGGTGATGGGGCCAACGTCCTGACTTTC. This gives the protein CASSETTGDGANVLTF.

This clonotype was seen more than once but under ten times. The genes are TRBV20-1 and TRBJ1-6; TRBD1 might be the D (5 bases). Between the trimmed V and J ends, which lost 8 bases and 0 bases, there was a span of 8 bases. The CDR3 is 13 residues long. The germline V gene has CDR1 DFQATT and CDR2 SNEGSKA (reference sequence). CDR3 nucleotides: TGCAGTACCGACAGCTCCTATAATTCACCCCTCCACTTT. Protein sequence: CSTDSSYNSPLHF.

This clonotype was counted a few times. The V and J genes are TRBV6-5 and TRBJ2-1, with 9 positions matching TRBD1. This CDR3 comprises 14 residues. Per germline, CDR1 MNHEY and CDR2 SVGAGI. J gave up 10 bases and V 4 bases, and 8 bases lay outside the gene matches. This chain's CDR3 is CASSSRTGGLEQFF. CDR3 nucleotide sequence: TGTGCCAGCAGTTCCCGCACAGGGGGCTTGGAGCAGTTCTTC.

The sample holds a few counts of this clonotype. The chain combines TRBV20-1 with TRBJ2-1; the D is unclear. The V gene lost 0 bases and the J gene lost 5 bases, with 11 bases spanning the gap. CDR3 size: 14 residues. CDR1 is DFQATT, CDR2 SNEGSKA, per germline (reference sequence). In DNA form, the CDR3 reads TGCAGTGCTAGAGATAATCCCGCCAACAATGAGCAGTTCTTC. Translation: CSARDNPANNEQFF.

This clonotype was detected many times. This chain joins TRBV7-9 and TRBJ1-1; D is uncertain. V gave up 5 bases and J gave up 1 base, with 8 bases separating them. CDR1 and CDR2 from the germline V gene are SEHNR and FQNEAQ (reference sequence). CDR3 length: 13 amino acids. The chain's CDR3 is CASSPFGNTEAFF. CDR3 in DNA: TGTGCCAGCAGCCCCTTCGGGAACACTGAAGCTTTCTTT.

The table lists this clonotype with many counts. The V and J genes are TRBV20-1 and TRBJ2-1; 12 nucleotides agree with TRBD2. Germline V gives CDR1 DFQATT, CDR2 SNEGSKA (reference sequence). Trimming at V came to 1 base and at J to 0 bases, leaving 7 bases not matched to a gene. The CDR3 runs 18 residues. The CDR3 sequence: CSARGGGTSGLSYNEQFF. The CDR3, as DNA: TGCAGTGCTAGAGGGGGCGGGACTAGCGGGCTCTCCTACAATGAGCAGTTCTTC.

V gene TRBV7-3 combines with J gene TRBJ2-3, with 8 bases identical to TRBD2. V dropped 3 bases and J dropped 1; count of bases not matched to a gene: 6. CDR3 length equals 16 residues. From germline, CDR1 is SGHTA and CDR2 FQGTGA. The DNA for the CDR3 is TGTGCCAGCAGCTTGGCCGGGAGGGGGGGCACAGATACGCAGTATTTT. Amino acid sequence: CASSLAGRGGTDTQYF.

CDR3 in amino acids: CASSQDPSDDRPQHF. The CDR3 DNA follows: TGCGCCAGCAGCCAAGATCCGTCAGATGATAGACCCCAGCATTTT. V is TRBV4-3 and J is TRBJ1-5, with D hard to call. The CDR3 sequence is 15 residues long. Trimming took 0 bases from V and 10 from J, leaving 16 bases between them. The germline V gene encodes CDR1 LGHNA and CDR2 YSLEER.

This clonotype was recorded at least ten times. The chain recombines TRBV29-1 with TRBJ1-2; D is perhaps TRBD1 (5 bases). The CDR3 sequence is 12 residues long. Germline V gene lookup returns CDR1 SQVTM and CDR2 ANQGSEA. Trimming took 8 bases from V and 7 from J, leaving 17 bases between them. The CDR3 spells CSHRGLAPGYTF. As DNA, the CDR3 is TGCAGCCACCGGGGCCTGGCCCCTGGCTACACCTTC.

This clonotype showed up just a few times. CDR3 bases: TGTGCCACCACCCCCTGGCGGGAGGGCGAAGAGACCCAGTACTTC. The encoded protein is CATTPWREGEETQYF. The chain has TRBV15 and TRBJ2-5, with 9 bases lining up with TRBD2. The CDR3 is 15 residues long. Germline CDR1 reads LNHNV; CDR2 reads YYDKDF (reference sequence). The junction had 9 bases not matched to a gene; V was cut back by 7 bases and J by 3 bases.

This clonotype turned up a few times. The chain combines TRBV5-4 with TRBJ1-1; D perhaps matches TRBD1 (6 bases). Looked up from germline, CDR1 is SGHNT and CDR2 is YYREEE (reference sequence). The CDR3 loop spans 17 amino acids. Trimming stripped 3 bases from V and 1 base from J, with 19 bases between. In DNA, the CDR3 is TGTGCCAGCAGCTCGGGGCCCGGGGGGGGCACGAACACTGAAGCTTTCTTT. It specifies CASSSGPGGGTNTEAFF.

This chain connects TRBV9 to TRBJ2-5; 10 bases match TRBD2. This CDR3 is built from 15 residues. V lost 4 bases, J lost 2 bases, and 5 bases stayed unmatched. Germline values: CDR1 SGDLS, CDR2 YYNGEE. The CDR3 DNA is TGTGCCAGCAGCACCGGACTAGCGGAGCAAGAGACCCAGTACTTC. This sequence encodes CASSTGLAEQETQYF.

V and J are TRBV20-1 and TRBJ2-5, with TRBD2 as a possible D gene (6 bases). Trimming cost V 6 bases and J 6 bases, with 14 bases left between them. The germline V gene encodes CDR1 DFQATT and CDR2 SNEGSKA (reference sequence). The CDR3 is 12 residues long. Written as DNA, the CDR3 is TGCAGTGCCAGAAGGAGGGAAAAGACCCAGTACTTC. Encoded protein: CSARRREKTQYF.

This rearrangement joins TRBV18 to TRBJ1-4; D is undetermined. CDR3 length: 12 residues. Trimming removed 2 bases from V and 2 bases from J, with 0 bases in between. Germline CDR1 and CDR2: KGHSH and LQKENI. This chain's CDR3 is CASSPTNEKLFF. In DNA form, the CDR3 reads TGTGCCAGCTCACCAACTAATGAAAAACTGTTTTTT.

The sample holds a few counts of this clonotype. This rearrangement joins TRBV6-1 to TRBJ1-2; tentative D call: TRBD1 (6 bases). Germline values: CDR1 MNHNS, CDR2 SASEGT. This CDR3 has 15 amino acids. The germline V and J ends were trimmed by 7 bases and 5 bases, with 20 bases remaining between them. In nucleotides, the CDR3 is TGTGCCAGCAAACAGGGTACGCACGACCTATATGGCTACACCTTC. It yields the protein CASKQGTHDLYGYTF.

This clonotype was recorded a few times. The rearrangement joins TRBV5-5 to TRBJ2-1; D gene ambiguous. V was shortened by 7 bases and J by 4 bases, with 12 bases between the two germline ends. Per germline, CDR1 SGHKS and CDR2 YYEKEE (reference sequence). The CDR3 is made up of 13 amino acids. The DNA for the CDR3 is TGTGCCAGCGCCCGACCCCTTTACAATGAGCAGTTCTTC. Its protein is CASARPLYNEQFF.